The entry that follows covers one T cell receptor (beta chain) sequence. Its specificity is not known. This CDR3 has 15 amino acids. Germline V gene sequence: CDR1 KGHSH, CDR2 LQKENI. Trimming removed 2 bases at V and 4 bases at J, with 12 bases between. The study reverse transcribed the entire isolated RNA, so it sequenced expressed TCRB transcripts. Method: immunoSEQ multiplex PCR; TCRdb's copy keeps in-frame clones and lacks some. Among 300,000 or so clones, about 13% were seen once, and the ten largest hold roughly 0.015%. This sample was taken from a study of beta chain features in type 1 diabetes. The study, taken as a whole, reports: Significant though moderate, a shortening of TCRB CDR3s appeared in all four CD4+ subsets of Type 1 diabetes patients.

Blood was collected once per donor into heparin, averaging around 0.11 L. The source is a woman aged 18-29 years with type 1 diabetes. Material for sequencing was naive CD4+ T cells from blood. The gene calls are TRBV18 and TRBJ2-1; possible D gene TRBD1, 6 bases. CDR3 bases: TGTGCCAGCTCACCATGGACAGACCTTTACAATGAGCAGTTCTTC. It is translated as CASSPWTDLYNEQFF.